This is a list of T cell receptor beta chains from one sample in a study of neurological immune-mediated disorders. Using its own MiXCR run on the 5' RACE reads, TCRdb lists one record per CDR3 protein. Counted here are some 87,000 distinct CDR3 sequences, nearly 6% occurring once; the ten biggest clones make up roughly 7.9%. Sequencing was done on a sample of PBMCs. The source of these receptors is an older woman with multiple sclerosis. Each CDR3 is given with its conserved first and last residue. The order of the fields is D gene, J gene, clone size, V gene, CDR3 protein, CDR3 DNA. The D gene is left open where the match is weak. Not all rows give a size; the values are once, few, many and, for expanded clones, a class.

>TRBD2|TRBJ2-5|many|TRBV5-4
CASSTKTSGGETQYF
TGTGCCAGCAGCACCAAGACTAGCGGGGGTGAGACCCAGTACTTC
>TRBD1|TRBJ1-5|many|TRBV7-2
CASSLAGTGVQPQHF
TGTGCCAGCAGCCTAGCGGGGACAGGGGTCCAGCCCCAGCATTTT
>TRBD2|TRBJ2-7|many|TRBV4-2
CASSQNPGGGFYEQYF
TGTGCCAGCAGCCAAAACCCGGGGGGGGGTTTCTACGAGCAGTACTTC
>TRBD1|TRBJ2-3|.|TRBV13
CASSATGTGRRDTQYF
TGTGCCAGCAGCGCGACCGGGACAGGGAGGAGAGATACGCAGTATTTT
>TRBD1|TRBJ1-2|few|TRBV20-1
CSALTGTGASRDF
TGCAGTGCTTTGACCGGGACAGGAGCCTCCCGGGACTTC
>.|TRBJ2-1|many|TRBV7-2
CASSLGFSGSPTGEQFF
TGTGCCAGCAGCCTTGGTTTTTCAGGGTCGCCCACGGGCGAGCAGTTCTTC
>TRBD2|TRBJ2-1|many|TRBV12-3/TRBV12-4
CASSSGTSGVNEQFF
TGTGCCAGCAGTTCCGGGACTAGCGGGGTCAATGAGCAGTTCTTC
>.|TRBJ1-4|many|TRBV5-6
CASSAWGFMKELFF
TGTGCCAGCAGCGCGTGGGGCTTTATGAAGGAACTGTTTTTT
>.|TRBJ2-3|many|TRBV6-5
CASRYFGQSTDTQYF
TGTGCCAGCAGGTATTTTGGACAGAGCACAGATACGCAGTATTTT
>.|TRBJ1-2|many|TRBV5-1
CASSLTTLGERGYTF
TGCGCCAGCAGCTTGACTACCTTAGGGGAACGCGGCTACACCTTC
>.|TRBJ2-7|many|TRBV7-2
CASSPVSREQYF
TGTGCCAGCAGCCCCGTATCTCGCGAGCAGTACTTC
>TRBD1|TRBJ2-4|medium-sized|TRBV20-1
CSVPDRVENIQYF
TGCAGTGTCCCGGACAGGGTGGAAAACATTCAGTACTTC
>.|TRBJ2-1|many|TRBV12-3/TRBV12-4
CASSTYNEQFF
TGTGCCAGCAGTACATACAATGAGCAGTTCTTC
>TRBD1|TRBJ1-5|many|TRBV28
CASSQGQAVSPQHF
TGTGCCAGCAGTCAAGGACAGGCTGTCTCGCCCCAGCATTTT
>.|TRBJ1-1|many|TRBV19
CASSMARENTEAFF
TGTGCCAGTAGTATGGCCAGGGAGAACACTGAAGCTTTCTTT
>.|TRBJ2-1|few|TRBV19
CASSTNQGGEQFF
TGTGCCAGTAGTACCAACCAGGGGGGTGAGCAGTTCTTC
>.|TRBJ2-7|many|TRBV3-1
CASSRWDPRDYEQYF
TGTGCCAGCAGCCGATGGGACCCCCGAGATTACGAGCAGTACTTC
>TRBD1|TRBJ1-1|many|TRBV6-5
CASSSGTGRGLAFF
TGTGCCAGCAGTTCCGGGACAGGGAGAGGGTTAGCTTTCTTT
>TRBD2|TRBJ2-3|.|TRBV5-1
CASSLPSTSGGRNTQYF
TGCGCCAGCAGCTTGCCCTCGACTAGCGGGGGACGAAATACGCAGTATTTT
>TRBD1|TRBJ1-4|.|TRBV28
CASSFTTGGFEKLFF
TGTGCCAGCAGTTTCACGACAGGGGGCTTCGAAAAACTGTTTTTT
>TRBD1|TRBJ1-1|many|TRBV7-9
CASSQGTDFWNTEAFF
TGTGCCAGCAGTCAGGGGACAGATTTCTGGAACACTGAAGCTTTCTTT
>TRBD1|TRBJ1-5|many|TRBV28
CASSTSGTGNQPQHF
TGTGCCAGCAGTACCTCCGGGACAGGCAATCAGCCCCAGCATTTT
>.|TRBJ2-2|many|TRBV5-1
CASSGWGGTANTGELFF
TGCGCCAGCAGCGGTTGGGGCGGGACGGCGAACACCGGGGAGCTGTTTTTT
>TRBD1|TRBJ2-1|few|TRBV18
CASSPLLQGGNEQFF
TGTGCCAGCTCACCACTCCTACAGGGGGGCAATGAGCAGTTCTTC
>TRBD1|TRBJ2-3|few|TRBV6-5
CASKKDRGRTITDTQYF
TGTGCCAGCAAAAAAGACAGGGGACGAACGATCACAGATACGCAGTATTTT
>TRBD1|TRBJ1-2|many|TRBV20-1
CSARLGVQGAYTF
TGCAGTGCTAGATTAGGGGTCCAGGGGGCCTACACCTTC
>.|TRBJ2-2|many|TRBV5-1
CASSLEASFTGELFF
TGCGCCAGCAGCTTGGAGGCTAGTTTCACCGGGGAGCTGTTTTTT
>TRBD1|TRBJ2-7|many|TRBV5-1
CASRQGNEQYF
TGCGCCAGCAGACAGGGGAACGAGCAGTACTTC
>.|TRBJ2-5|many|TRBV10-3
CAISEDSIRQETQYF
TGTGCCATCAGTGAAGACAGTATTAGGCAAGAGACCCAGTACTTC
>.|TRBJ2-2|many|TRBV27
CASSLKVTNTGELFF
TGTGCCAGCAGTTTGAAGGTGACGAACACCGGGGAGCTGTTTTTT
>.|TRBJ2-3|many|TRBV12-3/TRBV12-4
CASSEVGPTDTQYF
TGTGCCAGCAGCGAGGTGGGCCCCACAGATACGCAGTATTTT
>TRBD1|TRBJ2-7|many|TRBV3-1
CASSQGQGREQYF
TGTGCCAGCAGCCAAGGACAGGGCCGAGAGCAGTACTTC
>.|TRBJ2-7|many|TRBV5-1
CASSFVESYEQYF
TGCGCCAGCAGCTTCGTCGAGTCCTACGAGCAGTACTTC
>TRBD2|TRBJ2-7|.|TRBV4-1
CASSQALAGRSYEQYF
TGCGCCAGCAGCCAAGCCCTAGCGGGGAGGTCCTACGAGCAGTACTTC
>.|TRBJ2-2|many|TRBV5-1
CASSPEVGGELFF
TGCGCCAGCAGTCCCGAAGTTGGCGGGGAGCTGTTTTTT
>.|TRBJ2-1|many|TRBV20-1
CSAREWVEEQFF
TGCAGTGCTAGGGAGTGGGTTGAGGAGCAGTTCTTC
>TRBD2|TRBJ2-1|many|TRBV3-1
CASSLTSAYNEQFF
TGTGCCAGCAGCTTGACTAGCGCTTACAATGAGCAGTTCTTC